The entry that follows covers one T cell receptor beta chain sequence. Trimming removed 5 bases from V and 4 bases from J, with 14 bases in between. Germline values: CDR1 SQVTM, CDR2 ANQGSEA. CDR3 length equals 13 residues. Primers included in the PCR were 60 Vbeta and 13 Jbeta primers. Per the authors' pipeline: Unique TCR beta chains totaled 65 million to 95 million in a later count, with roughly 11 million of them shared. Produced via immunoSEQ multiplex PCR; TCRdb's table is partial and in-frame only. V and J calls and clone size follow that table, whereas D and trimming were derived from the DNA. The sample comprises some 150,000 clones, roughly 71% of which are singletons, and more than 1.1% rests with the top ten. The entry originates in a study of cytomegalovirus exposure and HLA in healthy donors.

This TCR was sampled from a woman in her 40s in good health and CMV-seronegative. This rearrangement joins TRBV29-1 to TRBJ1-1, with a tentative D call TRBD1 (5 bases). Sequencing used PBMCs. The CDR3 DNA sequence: TGCAGCGTTACCGGGGGAGGGATCACTGAAGCTTTCTTT. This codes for CSVTGGGITEAFF.